This T cell receptor (beta chain) is drawn from a study of beta chain features in type 1 diabetes. The CDR3 spans 14 residues. CDR1 SGHTA and CDR2 FQGNSA come from the germline V gene. V dropped 5 bases and J dropped 4; count of bases not matched to a gene: 8. Expressed TCRB transcripts were sequenced because the entire RNA isolate underwent reverse transcription. The repertoire was sequenced with immunoSEQ multiplex PCR; TCRdb's copy has only in-frame clones and lacks some. The sample has about 930,000 clones, 17% seen once; the top ten hold 0.023%. CD4+ cells of the naive, central memory, regulatory and stem cell-like memory types were sorted via CD45RO/CCR7/CD25/CD127/CD95/CD27.

This receptor was identified in a woman younger than 35 in good health. The sequencing input was naive CD4+ T cells from blood. This chain joins TRBV7-2 and TRBJ2-7; TRBD1 aligns across 7 bases. The CDR3 protein is CASSTWTGPYEQYF. The CDR3 DNA is TGTGCCAGCAGCACCTGGACAGGACCGTACGAGCAGTACTTC. Using reference TRBV7-2 and TRBJ2-7 for the parts outside the CDR3, the full variable domain is GAGVSQSPSNKVTEKGKDVELRCDPISGHTALYWYRQSLGQGLEFLIYFQGNSAPDKSGLPSDRFSAERTGGSVSTLTIQRTQQEDSAVYLCASSTWTGPYEQYFGPGTRLTVT.